The 22 T cell receptor beta chains below all came from one sample that was sequenced in a study of T-cell reconstitution after alpha-beta-depleted transplantation in children (dated by TCRdb to about 2016). The treatment or condition label for this specimen denotes: allogeneic hematopoietic cell transplantation with graft depleted of TCRalphabeta T cells and CD19 B cells. Libraries were prepared through PCR. TCRdb shows the sequencer as Illumina HiSeq 2500. To normalize quantification of the TCRbeta repertoire, the TCR libraries were built with molecular barcoding that relied on unique molecular identifiers. TCRdb trimmed public reads at Q25 via fastp, called clones via MiXCR and kept in-frame beta chains. Entries that share a CDR3 protein sequence are merged under the most common genes and DNA. The sample data list 300,000 to 400,000 distinct CDR3 sequences, and 15% to 20% of these were observed just once. The ten top clones hold roughly 40% of the sample.

This specimen was PBMCs, mostly from graft donor cells, taken 360 days after TCRalphabeta/CD19-depleted stem cell transplant. Source of these receptors: a male patient under 10 years old who had a stem cell transplant for acute lymphoblastic leukemia, so the T cells may come from the graft donor.

The sample holds a few counts of this clonotype. The chain links TRBV18 to TRBJ2-5; 9 bases map to TRBD1. The CDR3 is 14 residues long. Germline trimming cut 3 bases from V and 5 bases from J; bases unmatched to any gene: 4. Germline V gene data show CDR1 as KGHSH and CDR2 as LQKENI. This chain's CDR3 is CASSPGQGEETQYF. In DNA, the CDR3 is TGTGCCAGCTCACCGGGACAGGGTGAGGAGACCCAGTACTTC.

The chain recombines TRBV19 with TRBJ2-2, with no clear D. The CDR3 contains 13 residues. V shed 3 bases and J shed 5 bases, with 7 bases lying between them. Looked up from germline, CDR1 is LNHDA and CDR2 is SQIVND (reference sequence). The CDR3 spells CASSIKRTGELFF. CDR3 sequence (DNA): TGTGCCAGTAGTATCAAGCGTACCGGGGAGCTGTTTTTT.

This clonotype was observed at least ten times. The V call is TRBV14, the J call TRBJ2-5; 9 positions agree with TRBD1. Germline V gives CDR1 SGHDN, CDR2 FVKESK. The CDR3 has 15 residues. V dropped 6 bases and J dropped 5; count of bases not matched to a gene: 10. CDR3 sequence reads: CASRARTGGSETQYF. The CDR3 DNA reads TGTGCCAGCAGAGCTAGAACAGGGGGCTCGGAGACCCAGTACTTC.

The rearrangement links TRBV12-3 or TRBV12-4 to TRBJ2-7; no definite D call. The CDR3 totals 13 residues. Between the trimmed V and J ends, which lost 7 bases and 3 bases, there was a span of 13 bases. This chain's CDR3 is CASTFGRRYEQYF. DNA of the CDR3: TGTGCCAGCACCTTCGGGCGACGCTACGAGCAGTACTTC.

This chain uses TRBV11-1 with TRBJ2-1; TRBD2 agrees at 10 bases. The V gene's germline CDR1 is SGHAT and CDR2 FQDESV (reference sequence). This CDR3 comprises 19 residues. With V trimmed by 3 bases and J by 3 bases, 14 bases remained unmatched. The CDR3: CASSFDWTSGRTFYNEQFF. The DNA of the CDR3 is TGTGCCAGCAGCTTCGATTGGACTAGCGGACGTACTTTCTACAATGAGCAGTTCTTC.

The chain links TRBV4-3 to TRBJ1-2; D gene unclear. Per germline, CDR1 LGHNA and CDR2 YSLEER. The germline V and J ends were trimmed by 0 bases and 5 bases, with 10 bases remaining between them. CDR3 length: 14 residues. CDR3 coding DNA: TGCGCCAGCAGCCAAGATAGGACCCATTATGGCTACACCTTC. It translates to CASSQDRTHYGYTF.

V usage is TRBV7-2 and J usage is TRBJ2-3; maybe TRBD2 (6 bases). The V end lost 3 bases, the J end lost 6 bases, and 13 bases lay between the germline ends. CDR1 is SGHTA, CDR2 FQGNSA, per germline. The CDR3 has 14 amino acids. CDR3: CASSLTPRGDTQYF. In DNA form, the CDR3 reads TGTGCCAGCAGCTTGACTCCCCGGGGGGATACGCAGTATTTT.

The chain couples TRBV20-1 to TRBJ2-7; D may be TRBD2 (5 bases). V dropped 0 bases and J dropped 0 bases, with 9 bases sitting between them. From germline, CDR1 is DFQATT and CDR2 SNEGSKA (reference sequence). CDR3 length: 14 amino acids. CDR3 DNA sequence: TGCAGTGCTAGAGATGGGAGCGTCTCCTACGAGCAGTACTTC. Residues: CSARDGSVSYEQYF.

The rearrangement joins TRBV4-1 to TRBJ2-7, with 16 bases lining up with TRBD2. The CDR3 spans 23 residues. The J segment lost 4 bases and the V segment lost 1 base, leaving 22 bases of the junction unmatched. The V gene's germline CDR1 is MGHRA and CDR2 YSYEKL. The DNA of the CDR3 is TGCGCCAGCAGCCAAGGATTCGTTATTGGGACTAGCGGGAGGGCCGTAATGGTGTACGAGCAGTACTTC. Residues: CASSQGFVIGTSGRAVMVYEQYF.

The V gene is TRBV6-1, the J gene TRBJ2-7, with TRBD2 matching over 12 bases. The germline CDR1 and CDR2 sequences are MNHNS and SASEGT. The CDR3 runs 15 residues. V trimming: 1 base; J trimming: 5 bases; junction bases outside the gene matches: 3. The CDR3 nucleotides read TGTGCCAGCAGTGAAGGGACTAGCGGGGCTGACGAGCAGTACTTC. Amino acid sequence: CASSEGTSGADEQYF.

The chain uses TRBV29-1 and TRBJ2-3, with TRBD2 matching over 8 bases. The V and J ends lost 5 bases and 0 bases, in that order; junction bases with no gene match: 4. Per the germline V gene, CDR1 is SQVTM and CDR2 is ANQGSEA. The CDR3 contains 14 residues. The CDR3 reads CSVLLAGSTDTQYF. DNA for the CDR3: TGCAGCGTTCTTTTAGCGGGAAGCACAGATACGCAGTATTTT.

The rearrangement joins TRBV5-1 to TRBJ2-1; D is uncertain. Germline V lookup: CDR1 SGHRS, CDR2 YFSETQ. Trimming took 0 bases from V and 6 from J, leaving 10 bases between them. The CDR3 totals 14 residues. CDR3 amino acids: CASSLELVSNEQFF. The CDR3 DNA reads as TGCGCCAGCAGCTTGGAGCTGGTAAGCAATGAGCAGTTCTTC.

The V gene is TRBV27, the J gene TRBJ2-2; D is undetermined. The V gene lost 6 bases and the J gene lost 6 bases, with 11 bases spanning the gap. CDR1 is MNHEY and CDR2 is SMNVEV in the germline V gene (reference sequence). This CDR3 spans 13 amino acids. The CDR3, as DNA: TGTGCCAGCAGCATAATTATGGCCGGGGAGCTGTTTTTT. Its protein is CASSIIMAGELFF.

This clonotype occurred a few times. The rearrangement links TRBV10-2 to TRBJ2-3; TRBD1 agrees at 7 bases. Losses at the gene ends were 6 bases for V and 9 bases for J; bases not matched to a gene: 9. CDR3 size: 13 residues. Germline loops: CDR1 WSHSY, CDR2 SAAADI. CDR3 sequence: CASRRQGGSTQYF. DNA of the CDR3: TGCGCCAGCAGGAGACAGGGTGGTTCAACGCAGTATTTT.

This clonotype was detected only a few times. The chain has TRBV29-1 and TRBJ2-2; a possible D gene is TRBD2 (6 bases). Germline CDR1 is SQVTM and CDR2 is ANQGSEA. Trimming removed 5 bases at V and 2 bases at J, with 12 bases between. There are 14 residues in the CDR3. CDR3 sequence (DNA): TGCAGCGTTCGCATGGGGGGAAACACCGGGGAGCTGTTTTTT. As protein: CSVRMGGNTGELFF.

CDR3 protein: CASSPQGADTGELFF. CDR3 sequence (DNA): TGTGCCAGCAGCCCACAGGGGGCGGACACCGGGGAGCTGTTTTTT. This chain joins TRBV6-2 or TRBV6-3 and TRBJ2-2; 9 positions match TRBD1. Germline CDR1 reads MNHEY; CDR2 reads SVGEGT. Trimming took 6 bases from V and 3 from J; bases not matched to a gene: 5. CDR3 length: 15 amino acids.

V usage is TRBV4-2 and J usage is TRBJ2-3, with a weak D call TRBD2 (6 bases). Deletions cut 7 bases from V and 1 base from J, with 15 bases between. From germline, CDR1 is LGHNA and CDR2 YNFKEQ. The CDR3 has 15 amino acids. CDR3 DNA sequence: TGTGCCAGCAACCAGCACCCGGGGGGCACAGATACGCAGTATTTT. It specifies CASNQHPGGTDTQYF.

This clonotype was detected a few times. The V gene is TRBV20-1, the J gene TRBJ1-2; 7 positions agree with TRBD1. With V trimmed by 6 bases and J by 8 bases, 12 bases remained unmatched. From germline, CDR1 is DFQATT and CDR2 SNEGSKA (reference sequence). This CDR3 comprises 13 residues. The CDR3 DNA reads TGCAGTGCAGACGACGGGACAGCCCGAGGCTACACCTTC. Translation: CSADDGTARGYTF.

The chain is built from TRBV4-3 and TRBJ1-1, with 8 bases fitting TRBD1. Trimming removed 5 bases from V and 0 bases from J; junction bases left unmatched: 5. The CDR3 consists of 15 residues. Germline CDR1 is LGHNA and CDR2 is YSLEER. In DNA form, the CDR3 reads TGCGCCAGCAGCACGCGACAGGGGATGAACACTGAAGCTTTCTTT. Residues: CASSTRQGMNTEAFF.

This clonotype was detected a few times. The chain carries TRBV27 and TRBJ2-1; 7 bases fit TRBD2. This CDR3 has 16 residues. The germline gives CDR1 MNHEY, CDR2 SMNVEV (reference sequence). Trimming at V came to 2 bases and at J to 6 bases, leaving 10 bases not matched to a gene. The CDR3 sequence is CASSLIFASGPNEQFF. Written as DNA, the CDR3 is TGTGCCAGCAGTTTAATATTCGCTAGCGGTCCCAATGAGCAGTTCTTC.

There are a few counts of this clonotype. The J gene is TRBJ2-1, the V gene TRBV6-5; 10 bases fit TRBD2. The germline CDR1 and CDR2 sequences are MNHEY and SVGAGI. V lost 0 bases and J lost 4; bases outside the gene matches: 6. The CDR3 sequence is 17 residues long. The CDR3 nucleotides read TGTGCCAGCAGTTACTCCTCGACTAGCGGGCCGTACAATGAGCAGTTCTTC. Its translation is CASSYSSTSGPYNEQFF.

This clonotype was counted a few times. This rearrangement joins TRBV5-1 to TRBJ2-3; D not certain. CDR3 length equals 13 residues. V gave up 0 bases and J gave up 4 bases, with 6 bases separating them. Germline V CDR1 and CDR2: SGHRS, YFSETQ. CDR3: CASSLGASDTQYF. The CDR3, as DNA: TGCGCCAGCAGCTTGGGGGCTTCAGATACGCAGTATTTT.